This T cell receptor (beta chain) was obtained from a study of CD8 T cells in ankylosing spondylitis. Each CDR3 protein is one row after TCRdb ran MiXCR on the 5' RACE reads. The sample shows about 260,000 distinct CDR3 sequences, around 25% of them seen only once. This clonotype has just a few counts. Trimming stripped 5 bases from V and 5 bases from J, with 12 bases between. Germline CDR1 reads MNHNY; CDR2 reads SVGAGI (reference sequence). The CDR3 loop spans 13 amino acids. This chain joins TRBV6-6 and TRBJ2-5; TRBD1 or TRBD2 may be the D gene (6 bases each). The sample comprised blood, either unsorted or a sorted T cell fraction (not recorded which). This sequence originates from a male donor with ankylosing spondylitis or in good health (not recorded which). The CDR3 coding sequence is TGTGCCAGCAGTAACAGGGACTGGGAGACCCAGTACTTC. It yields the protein CASSNRDWETQYF.